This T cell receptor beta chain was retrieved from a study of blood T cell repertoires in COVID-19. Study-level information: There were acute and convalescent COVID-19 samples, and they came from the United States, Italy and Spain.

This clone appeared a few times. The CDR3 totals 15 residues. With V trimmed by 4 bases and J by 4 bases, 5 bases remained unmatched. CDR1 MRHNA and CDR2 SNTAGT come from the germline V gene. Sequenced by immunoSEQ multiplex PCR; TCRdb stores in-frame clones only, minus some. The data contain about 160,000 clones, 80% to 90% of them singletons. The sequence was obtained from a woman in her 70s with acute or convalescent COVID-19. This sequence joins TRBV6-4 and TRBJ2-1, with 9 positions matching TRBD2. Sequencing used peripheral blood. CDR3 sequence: CASSVGLARYNEQFF. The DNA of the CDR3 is TGTGCCAGCAGTGTTGGACTAGCGCGATACAATGAGCAGTTCTTC.